A selection of T cell receptor beta chains follows, all from one sample in a study of neurological immune-mediated disorders. MiXCR was run by TCRdb on the 5' RACE reads, yielding one entry per CDR3 protein. The profile shows 50,000 or so distinct CDR3 sequences, around 4% of them singletons. The sequencing sample was made of PBMCs. These receptors were collected from a man in his sixties with multiple sclerosis. Both conserved end residues are part of each CDR3. D genes are given only for firm matches. The size of a clone is reported for some rows only, either as once, few or many, or as a class for expanded clones.

J	D	V	size	DNA	CDR3
TRBJ1-1	-	TRBV6-2/TRBV6-3	many	TGTGCCAGCAGTGACAGTTACACTGAAGCTTTCTTT	CASSDSYTEAFF
TRBJ2-7	-	TRBV13	many	TGTGCCAGCAGCAAGGTTGGGGGGGGCATGAACGAGCAGTACTTC	CASSKVGGGMNEQYF
TRBJ2-1	TRBD1	TRBV20-1	many	TGCAGTGCCCCATCCCGGGACAGCAATGAGCAGTTCTTC	CSAPSRDSNEQFF
TRBJ2-1	-	TRBV20-1	many	TGCAGTGCTAGAGGGGCGGTGGGGCAGTTCTTC	CSARGAVGQFF
TRBJ2-7	-	TRBV7-9	many	TGTGCCAGCAGCCACGTCTGGTCCTACGAGCAGTACTTC	CASSHVWSYEQYF
TRBJ2-6	-	TRBV28	many	TGTGCCAGCAGTCCAACCCCCCCCGGGGTTGGGGCCAACGTCCTGACTTTC	CASSPTPPGVGANVLTF
TRBJ2-2	TRBD2	TRBV4-2	many	TGTGCCAGCAGCCAAGAACCCACTAGCGGGGGGGCCGGGGAGCTGTTTTTT	CASSQEPTSGGAGELFF
TRBJ2-1	-	TRBV5-1	-	TGCGCCAGCAGCTTAGGAGGGTATGTTCCATACAATGAGCAGTTCTTC	CASSLGGYVPYNEQFF
TRBJ2-3	TRBD2	TRBV6-1	many	TGTGCCAGCAGTGATGGTAGCGGGAGCACAGATACGCAGTATTTT	CASSDGSGSTDTQYF
TRBJ1-5	-	TRBV3-1	many	TGTGCCAGCGGGTATAGCAATCAGCCCCAGCATTTT	CASGYSNQPQHF
TRBJ1-2	-	TRBV4-1	-	TGCGCCAGCAGCCAAGATTGGACAGATCATTTCTATGGCTACACCTTC	CASSQDWTDHFYGYTF
TRBJ2-1	TRBD2	TRBV27	-	TGTGCCAGCAGTCCCGCCGGGACTAGCGGGAGAGATGAGCAGTTCTTC	CASSPAGTSGRDEQFF
TRBJ1-5	-	TRBV15	many	TGTGCCACCAGCCCTCAGAGGGTCGGCAATCAGCCCCAGCATTTT	CATSPQRVGNQPQHF
TRBJ1-6	TRBD1	TRBV15	many	TGTGCCACCAGCAGATTCAGGGGGCCCCTCCACTTT	CATSRFRGPLHF
TRBJ1-2	-	TRBV9	-	TGTGCCAGCAGCGTGGCAGGGGAAAACTATGGCTACACCTTC	CASSVAGENYGYTF
TRBJ2-3	-	TRBV7-2	many	TGTGCCAGCAGCTTGCTAGGGAAATGGGGGACAGATACGCAGTATTTT	CASSLLGKWGTDTQYF
TRBJ2-1	TRBD2	TRBV12-3/TRBV12-4	many	TGTGCCAGCAGTACCGGACTAGCCTGGGAGCAGTTCTTC	CASSTGLAWEQFF
TRBJ2-7	-	TRBV12-3/TRBV12-4	many	TGTGCCAGCAGTGTACAGGGCGGCAAGTACGAGCAGTACTTC	CASSVQGGKYEQYF
TRBJ2-1	TRBD2	TRBV28	many	TGTGCCAGCACTACGACTAGCAGCTACAATGAGCAGTTCTTC	CASTTTSSYNEQFF
TRBJ1-3	-	TRBV7-9	few	TGTGCCAGCAGCTTATTGGGAGGAACTGGAAAAAACATATATTTT	CASSLLGGTGKNIYF
TRBJ1-1	-	TRBV20-1	many	TGCAGTGCTAGAACGGGTATGAACACTGAAGCTTTCTTT	CSARTGMNTEAFF
TRBJ2-7	TRBD2	TRBV20-1	-	TGCAGTGCTATTAAGAACCTCCCCGCTAGCGGGGTTACTTTCCTGCGCGAGCAGTACTTC	CSAIKNLPASGVTFLREQYF
TRBJ2-7	TRBD1	TRBV20-1	-	TGCAGTGCCACTACCGGGACAGGGTACGAGCAGTACTTC	CSATTGTGYEQYF
TRBJ2-5	-	TRBV5-1	many	TGCGCCAGCAGCTTGCTCCAGGGGTCCGGACAAGAGACCCAGTACTTC	CASSLLQGSGQETQYF
TRBJ2-3	-	TRBV20-1	few	TGCAGTGCTAAACCCGGGCCAGATACGCAGTATTTT	CSAKPGPDTQYF